This T cell receptor beta chain derives from a study of shared clonotypes between healthy human individuals. Sequenced by immunoSEQ multiplex PCR; TCRdb stores in-frame clones only, minus some. The data contain hundreds of thousands of clones, 76% of them seen just once; the ten biggest clones take up around 13%. Donors were healthy HIV-negative adults without recent acute infections or vaccinations. Germline V gene sequence: CDR1 SGDLS, CDR2 YYNGEE. V lost 0 bases and J lost 6; bases outside the gene matches: 4. The CDR3 is 15 residues long. The V call is TRBV9, the J call TRBJ2-7; 12 nucleotides match TRBD1. The receptor comes from a woman between 40 and 50 years old in good health. Some clones in this sample may be carry-over from other donors' samples. The sample was PBMCs. CDR3 coding DNA: TGTGCCAGCAGCGTAGCCGGGACAGGGGGCACCGAGCAGTACTTC. Translating gives CASSVAGTGGTEQYF.